A single sample gave rise to the 16 T cell receptor beta chains below, sequenced in a study of shared clonotypes between healthy human individuals. The repertoire was sequenced with immunoSEQ multiplex PCR; TCRdb's copy has only in-frame clones and lacks some. The sample lists roughly 2.2 million clones, 85% to 95% occurring once. Sequencing was performed on naive CD4+ T cells from PBMCs. Subset reported: CD45RA+ positively selected. The receptors come from a man aged 18 to 29 in good health. Some clones in this sample may be carry-over from other donors' samples.

The V call is TRBV28, the J call TRBJ1-4, with unresolved D. Trimming removed 1 base from V and 8 bases from J, with 11 bases in between. Germline V gene data show CDR1 as MDHEN and CDR2 as SYDVKM. The CDR3 consists of 14 residues. The CDR3 loop reads CASSLFSLEEKLFF. The CDR3 nucleotides are TGTGCCAGCAGTTTATTCTCGCTTGAGGAAAAACTGTTTTTT. Using reference TRBV28 and TRBJ1-4 for the parts outside the CDR3, the full variable domain is DVKVTQSSRYLVKRTGEKVFLECVQDMDHENMFWYRQDPGLGLRLIYFSYDVKMKEKGDIPEGYSVSREKKERFSLILESASTNQTSMYLCASSLFSLEEKLFFGSGTQLSVL.

The V gene is TRBV10-3, the J gene TRBJ2-2, with a tentative D call TRBD2 (6 bases). V gave up 6 bases and J gave up 4 bases, with 12 bases separating them. CDR1 and CDR2 from the germline V gene are ENHRY and SYGVKD. The CDR3 extends over 14 amino acids. The CDR3 DNA sequence: TGTGCCATCAGGACGGGAGACGTCACCGGGGAGCTGTTTTTT. The encoded protein is CAIRTGDVTGELFF.

This chain links TRBV28 with TRBJ2-5; 7 bases line up with TRBD1. The CDR3 is made up of 13 amino acids. Germline trimming cut 2 bases from V and 7 bases from J; bases unmatched to any gene: 4. Per germline, CDR1 MDHEN and CDR2 SYDVKM. CDR3 nucleotide sequence: TGTGCCAGCAGTTTAGACAGGGTTTCGACCCAGTACTTC. Its translation is CASSLDRVSTQYF.

V gene TRBV28 combines with J gene TRBJ2-4; 11 positions match TRBD2. The V gene end was trimmed by 4 bases and the J gene end by 0 bases; junction bases not matched to a gene: 11. The germline gives CDR1 MDHEN, CDR2 SYDVKM. The CDR3 consists of 19 residues. CDR3 protein: CASSSIGTSGKLAKNIQYF. The DNA of the CDR3 is TGTGCCAGCAGTTCCATCGGGACTAGCGGCAAACTAGCCAAAAACATTCAGTACTTC.

The CDR3 DNA is TGTGCCAGCAGCGTTTCGGCGTATAGCACAGATACGCAGTATTTT. The encoded protein is CASSVSAYSTDTQYF. The V call is TRBV9, the J call TRBJ2-3; no clear D. The V gene's germline CDR1 is SGDLS and CDR2 YYNGEE. This CDR3 is built from 15 residues. V lost 2 bases and J 0 bases, leaving 10 bases between the germline ends.

The chain recombines TRBV28 with TRBJ1-2; D is unclear. This CDR3 region has 14 residues. Trimming removed 6 bases from V and 5 bases from J, with 16 bases in between. Germline-derived CDR1 and CDR2 are MDHEN and SYDVKM. The CDR3 reads CASRRPGRYYGYTF. The CDR3 nucleotides read TGTGCCAGCAGGCGTCCGGGCCGATATTATGGCTACACCTTC.

The chain has TRBV5-1 and TRBJ2-7; 10 bases fit TRBD2. The CDR3 is 15 residues long. Germline trimming cut 4 bases from V and 3 bases from J; bases unmatched to any gene: 7. Germline CDR1 and CDR2: SGHRS and YFSETQ. The CDR3 nucleotides read TGCGCCAGCAGCCACGGGACTAGCGAGCTCTACGAGCAGTACTTC. Protein product: CASSHGTSELYEQYF. The whole variable domain, filled in from reference TRBV5-1 and TRBJ2-7, reads KAGVTQTPRYLIKTRGQQVTLSCSPISGHRSVSWYQQTPGQGLQFLFEYFSETQRNKGNFPGRFSGRQFSNSRSEMNVSTLELGDSALYLCASSHGTSELYEQYFGPGTRLTVT.

J is TRBJ2-7 and V is TRBV7-2; 8 bases agree with TRBD1. Germline lookup yields CDR1 SGHTA and CDR2 FQGNSA. This CDR3 region has 14 residues. Trimming cost V 5 bases and J 3 bases; bases outside gene matches: 6. CDR3 sequence: CASSRTGNHYEQYF. DNA of the CDR3: TGTGCCAGCAGCCGGACAGGGAACCACTACGAGCAGTACTTC.

The rearrangement uses TRBV28 and TRBJ1-5; 9 bases are a match to TRBD1. J lost 0 bases, V lost 3 bases, and 6 bases had no gene match. This CDR3 region has 17 residues. In germline, CDR1 is MDHEN, CDR2 SYDVKM. CDR3 residues: CASSLGDRDHSNQPQHF. CDR3 bases: TGTGCCAGCAGTTTGGGGGACAGGGATCATAGCAATCAGCCCCAGCATTTT. Looking up the rest from reference TRBV28 and TRBJ1-5 gives the full variable domain: DVKVTQSSRYLVKRTGEKVFLECVQDMDHENMFWYRQDPGLGLRLIYFSYDVKMKEKGDIPEGYSVSREKKERFSLILESASTNQTSMYLCASSLGDRDHSNQPQHFGDGTRLSIL.

This clone showed up just once. The rearrangement joins TRBV6-1 to TRBJ1-1; D remains ambiguous. The CDR3 contains 13 residues. Germline CDR1 and CDR2: MNHNS and SASEGT. V dropped 2 bases and J dropped 5 bases, with 9 bases sitting between them. CDR3 coding DNA: TGTGCCAGCAGTGAACGTTGGGTAACTGAAGCTTTCTTT. It is translated as CASSERWVTEAFF.

The V gene is TRBV7-2, the J gene TRBJ2-3; 9 bases are a match to TRBD2. The CDR3 runs to 15 residues. V lost 5 bases, J lost 5 bases, and 8 bases stayed unmatched. Germline V CDR1 and CDR2: SGHTA, FQGNSA. The CDR3 region is CASSQIAGVGDTQYF. As DNA, the CDR3 is TGTGCCAGCAGCCAGATAGCGGGAGTGGGAGATACGCAGTATTTT.

The CDR3 DNA sequence: TGTGCCAGCAGCCGGGGACAATCCAACTCTGGAAACACCATATATTTT. As protein: CASSRGQSNSGNTIYF. The chain is built from TRBV11-3 and TRBJ1-3; TRBD1 is a possible D gene (6 bases). CDR3 size: 16 residues. Germline CDR1 is SGHNT and CDR2 is YENEEA. Trimming shortened V by 5 bases and J by 0 bases, and 14 bases separated the two germline ends.

For this clone: In the same sample, other DNA sequences code for this CDR3. This chain connects TRBV5-1 to TRBJ2-7; TRBD1 matches at 7 bases. Germline CDR1 is SGHRS and CDR2 is YFSETQ. V gave up 0 bases and J gave up 2 bases; unmatched junction bases: 2. The CDR3 loop spans 14 amino acids. The CDR3 bases are TGCGCCAGCAGCTTGGAACAGGGGACCTACGAGCAGTACTTC. Its protein is CASSLEQGTYEQYF.

The chain links TRBV5-1 to TRBJ1-2; D is unresolved. Germline V gives CDR1 SGHRS, CDR2 YFSETQ. Between the trimmed V and J ends, which lost 4 bases and 7 bases, there was a span of 14 bases. This CDR3 has 13 amino acids. This chain's CDR3 is CASSPGDGVGYTF. In DNA, the CDR3 is TGCGCCAGCAGCCCCGGAGATGGGGTTGGCTACACCTTC.

This clone has just one count. Additional DNA sequences in this sample encode the identical CDR3. The J gene is TRBJ1-2, the V gene TRBV2, with D perhaps matching TRBD1 (5 bases). The V and J ends lost 3 bases and 4 bases respectively, with 9 bases between them. The V gene's germline CDR1 is SNHLY and CDR2 FYNNEI. The CDR3 extends over 13 amino acids. The CDR3 loop reads CASSDGASYGYTF. In DNA form, the CDR3 reads TGTGCCAGCAGTGACGGGGCTTCCTATGGCTACACCTTC.

The V call is TRBV28, the J call TRBJ2-2, with 7 nucleotides matching TRBD1. With V trimmed by 3 bases and J by 7 bases, 8 bases remained unmatched. Germline V gives CDR1 MDHEN, CDR2 SYDVKM. The CDR3 is 15 amino acids. The CDR3 DNA follows: TGTGCCAGCAGTTTTTTAGGGGGCGAGGTCGGGGAGCTGTTTTTT. Residues: CASSFLGGEVGELFF.